These 24 T cell receptor beta chains were all obtained from the same sample, sequenced in a study of T cells after yellow fever vaccination. TCRdb passed the 5' RACE reads through MiXCR, listing each CDR3 protein once. The sample records some 240,000 distinct CDR3 sequences, over 3% being singletons. The input for sequencing was PBMCs, taken 15 days after the yellow fever booster vaccination. The receptors originated from a man aged 18 to 30 who received the YFV17D yellow fever vaccine.

This clonotype was picked up many times. The genes are TRBV5-1 and TRBJ2-2, with a possible D match to TRBD2 (6 bases). The CDR3 extends over 16 amino acids. V was trimmed by 7 bases and J by 3 bases, leaving 19 bases between them. CDR1 and CDR2 from the germline V gene are SGHRS and YFSETQ. The CDR3 DNA sequence: TGCGCCAGCCGGAGGGAGCCAAGCGCGGACACCGGGGAGCTGTTTTTT. It is translated as CASRREPSADTGELFF.

This clonotype was seen only a few times. This chain connects TRBV11-2 to TRBJ2-3; 9 bases line up with TRBD1. This CDR3 is built from 16 residues. CDR1 SGHAT and CDR2 FQNNGV come from the germline V gene. V dropped 4 bases and J dropped 6; count of bases not matched to a gene: 11. CDR3: CASSSIATGGIDTQYF. CDR3 coding DNA: TGTGCCAGCAGCTCCATCGCGACAGGGGGGATCGATACGCAGTATTTT.

This clonotype was picked up many times. This rearrangement joins TRBV7-2 to TRBJ1-3; D is undetermined. This CDR3 contains 13 residues. Trimming shortened V by 2 bases and J by 4 bases, and 6 bases separated the two germline ends. Germline V gives CDR1 SGHTA, CDR2 FQGNSA. The CDR3: CASSLLRGNTIYF. The CDR3 region has the DNA TGTGCCAGCAGCTTATTGCGGGGAAACACCATATATTTT.

Ten or more counts support this clonotype. V gene TRBV28 combines with J gene TRBJ1-3, with D possibly matching TRBD1 (5 bases). CDR1 is MDHEN, CDR2 SYDVKM, per germline. The CDR3 length is 15 residues. V lost 7 bases and J 0 bases, leaving 13 bases between the germline ends. DNA of the CDR3: TGTGCCAGCACTTCGACAGTCGGCTCTGGAAACACCATATATTTT. Encoded protein: CASTSTVGSGNTIYF.

This clonotype was counted ten times or more. The chain is built from TRBV5-6 and TRBJ2-1, with 15 bases matching TRBD2. V lost 7 bases, J lost 4 bases, and 12 bases stayed unmatched. CDR3 length equals 18 residues. CDR1 is SGHDT and CDR2 is YYEEEE in the germline V gene. As DNA, the CDR3 is TGTGCCAGCGTTCCGGGACTAGCGGGGGGAAGAATGTACAATGAGCAGTTCTTC. It encodes CASVPGLAGGRMYNEQFF.

The sample holds many counts of this clonotype. The chain links TRBV19 to TRBJ2-5; D is undetermined. Germline lookup yields CDR1 LNHDA and CDR2 SQIVND (reference sequence). This CDR3 spans 14 amino acids. V lost 3 bases and J lost 0, with 8 bases in between. The CDR3 sequence: CASSMYSDQETQYF. The CDR3 coding sequence is TGTGCCAGTAGTATGTACAGTGACCAAGAGACCCAGTACTTC.

There are many counts of this clonotype. The chain couples TRBV9 to TRBJ1-2, with TRBD1 matching over 8 bases. The germline V gene encodes CDR1 SGDLS and CDR2 YYNGEE. V lost 0 bases and J lost 3; bases outside the gene matches: 4. This CDR3 has 15 residues. The CDR3 here is CASSVGTGGDYGYTF. The CDR3 bases are TGTGCCAGCAGCGTAGGTACAGGGGGAGACTATGGCTACACCTTC.

This clonotype was picked up many times. The J gene is TRBJ1-1, the V gene TRBV5-1, with D unresolved. Germline lookup yields CDR1 SGHRS and CDR2 YFSETQ. The CDR3 length is 13 residues. V was pared by 3 bases and J by 2 bases, with 8 bases between. The CDR3 bases are TGCGCCAGCAGCTCTCGGATTAACACTGAAGCTTTCTTT. It specifies CASSSRINTEAFF.

This clonotype was counted many times. The chain carries TRBV5-1 and TRBJ2-3, with D uncertain. Germline assignment: CDR1 SGHRS and CDR2 YFSETQ. This CDR3 spans 14 amino acids. Trimming took 2 bases from V and 0 from J, leaving 7 bases between them. CDR3 amino acids: CASSFWGSTDTQYF. The CDR3 DNA reads as TGCGCCAGCAGCTTTTGGGGTAGCACAGATACGCAGTATTTT.

The sample holds many counts of this clonotype. CDR3 sequence: CASSSLTGGVIRHTEAFF. The CDR3 DNA sequence: TGTGCCAGCAGCTCGCTAACAGGGGGCGTAATTCGTCACACTGAAGCTTTCTTT. The chain is built from TRBV7-2 and TRBJ1-1; 9 bases agree with TRBD1. The junction had 15 bases not matched to a gene; V was cut back by 4 bases and J by 3 bases. The CDR3 has 18 amino acids. Germline-derived CDR1 and CDR2 are SGHTA and FQGNSA.

A few counts support this clonotype. This chain connects TRBV5-5 to TRBJ1-1; possibly TRBD1 for D (5 bases). The V gene lost 1 base and the J gene lost 1 base, with 8 bases spanning the gap. The CDR3 runs 14 residues. Germline V CDR1 and CDR2: SGHKS, YYEKEE (reference sequence). Here the CDR3 reads CASSLRGENTEAFF. The DNA for the CDR3 is TGTGCCAGCAGCTTGAGGGGAGAGAACACTGAAGCTTTCTTT. The whole variable domain, remainder taken from reference TRBV5-5 and TRBJ1-1, is DAGVTQSPTHLIKTRGQQVTLRCSPISGHKSVSWYQQVLGQGPQFIFQYYEKEERGRGNFPDRFSARQFPNYSSELNVNALLLGDSALYLCASSLRGENTEAFFGQGTRLTVV.

This clonotype was detected ten times or more. V and J are TRBV5-1 and TRBJ2-6; D is undetermined. This CDR3 region has 16 residues. Germline CDR1 SGHRS, CDR2 YFSETQ. The ends were cut back, 0 bases at V and 2 bases at J, with 9 bases in the middle. CDR3 residues: CASSLDQATGANVLTF. In DNA, the CDR3 is TGCGCCAGCAGCTTGGACCAGGCCACTGGGGCCAACGTCCTGACTTTC.

This clonotype has only a few counts. V gene TRBV4-2 combines with J gene TRBJ2-2, with TRBD1 identical over 8 bases. The germline gives CDR1 LGHNA, CDR2 YNFKEQ. V lost 3 bases and J lost 3; bases outside the gene matches: 6. The CDR3 loop spans 16 amino acids. CDR3 loop: CASSHGTGLDTGELFF. The CDR3 DNA reads TGTGCCAGCAGCCACGGGACAGGCTTAGACACCGGGGAGCTGTTTTTT.

This clonotype was seen repeatedly, ten times or more. The chain is built from TRBV7-2 and TRBJ2-3; 10 bases fit TRBD2. The CDR3 is 15 amino acids. Germline lookup yields CDR1 SGHTA and CDR2 FQGNSA. V dropped 3 bases and J dropped 2; count of bases not matched to a gene: 2. The CDR3 DNA reads TGTGCCAGCAGCTTGGGGACTAGCGCCACAGATACGCAGTATTTT. Protein: CASSLGTSATDTQYF.

This clonotype was detected ten times or more. The chain couples TRBV30 to TRBJ1-2; D possibly corresponds to TRBD1 (5 bases). CDR1 and CDR2 from the germline V gene are GTSNPN and SVGIG (reference sequence). The CDR3 loop spans 13 amino acids. The germline V and J ends were trimmed by 0 bases and 8 bases, with 13 bases remaining between them. CDR3 nucleotide sequence: TGTGCCTGGAGTGTAAGCAGGGCCGGCGGCTACACCTTC. As protein: CAWSVSRAGGYTF.

This clonotype was detected ten times or more. The DNA of the CDR3 is TGTGCCAGCAGTTCCGGCGGGGGGGCCAAGGATGAGCAGTTCTTC. Translated: CASSSGGGAKDEQFF. This chain joins TRBV12-3 or TRBV12-4 and TRBJ2-1; 9 bases fit TRBD2. V shed 4 bases, J shed 8 bases, and the junction held 9 bases outside the gene matches. The CDR3 runs 15 residues.

This clonotype has a count of ten or more. The genes are TRBV25-1 and TRBJ2-5, with 8 bases lining up with TRBD1. The CDR3 totals 13 residues. With 4 bases clipped from V and 5 bases from J, the junction kept 3 bases outside the gene matches. Germline CDR1 and CDR2: MGHDK and SYGVNS. The CDR3 DNA follows: TGTGCCAGCAGTGGACAGGGGTTGGAGACCCAGTACTTC. It translates to CASSGQGLETQYF.

This clonotype was picked up many times. The V and J genes are TRBV11-2 and TRBJ2-7; D is unresolved. Germline V gives CDR1 SGHAT, CDR2 FQNNGV. V was clipped by 4 bases and J by 3 bases, with 16 bases between them. This CDR3 comprises 15 residues. The CDR3: CASSSSTGLFYEQYF. CDR3 bases: TGTGCCAGCAGCTCTAGTACGGGCCTCTTCTACGAGCAGTACTTC.

This clonotype was detected many times. This chain joins TRBV7-8 and TRBJ1-5; D call uncertain. This CDR3 has 14 amino acids. CDR1 and CDR2 (germline): SGHVS, FQNEAQ. V was cut by 5 bases and J by 6 bases, with 14 bases left in between. CDR3 loop: CASSRAPRVQPQHF. The CDR3 region has the DNA TGTGCCAGCAGCAGAGCCCCTCGGGTTCAGCCCCAGCATTTT.

This clonotype has a count of ten or more. The chain carries TRBV6-1 and TRBJ1-5; D is unresolved. The CDR3 spans 13 residues. The germline V and J ends were trimmed by 7 bases and 4 bases, with 11 bases remaining between them. Germline assignment: CDR1 MNHNS and CDR2 SASEGT. CDR3 loop: CASNPVSNQPQHF. CDR3 sequence (DNA): TGTGCCAGCAATCCAGTTTCAAATCAGCCCCAGCATTTT.

This clonotype was picked up many times. V and J are TRBV7-2 and TRBJ1-1; weak D call: TRBD1 (5 bases). V was cut by 6 bases and J by 4 bases, with 18 bases left in between. CDR1 is SGHTA, CDR2 FQGNSA, per germline. CDR3 length equals 15 residues. As DNA, the CDR3 is TGTGCCAGCAGAGAACAGGCACGCAGGAGCACTGAAGCTTTCTTT. Protein sequence: CASREQARRSTEAFF. The whole variable domain, remainder taken from reference TRBV7-2 and TRBJ1-1, is GAGVSQSPSNKVTEKGKDVELRCDPISGHTALYWYRQSLGQGLEFLIYFQGNSAPDKSGLPSDRFSAERTGGSVSTLTIQRTQQEDSAVYLCASREQARRSTEAFFGQGTRLTVV.

J is TRBJ2-5 and V is TRBV6-1; no definite D call. In germline, CDR1 is MNHNS, CDR2 SASEGT. The CDR3 loop spans 14 amino acids. V lost 6 bases and J lost 4, with 15 bases in between. Here the CDR3 DNA reads TGTGCCAGCAGCCCCGGGCCCGAGAGAGAGACCCAGTACTTC. Translating gives CASSPGPERETQYF.

This clonotype came up many times. The chain uses TRBV15 and TRBJ1-1, with no clear D. The V gene lost 0 bases and the J gene lost 5 bases, with 7 bases spanning the gap. CDR3 length equals 13 residues. Germline assignment: CDR1 LNHNV and CDR2 YYDKDF (reference sequence). The CDR3 DNA sequence: TGTGCCACCAGCAGAGAGGAGGGAACTGAAGCTTTCTTT. This translates into CATSREEGTEAFF. Using reference TRBV15 and TRBJ1-1 for the parts outside the CDR3, the full variable domain is DAMVIQNPRYQVTQFGKPVTLSCSQTLNHNVMYWYQQKSSQAPKLLFHYYDKDFNNEADTPDNFQSRRPNTSFCFLDIRSPGLGDTAMYLCATSREEGTEAFFGQGTRLTVV.

This clonotype was detected many times. This rearrangement joins TRBV28 to TRBJ1-2, with D unresolved. Germline CDR1 is MDHEN and CDR2 is SYDVKM. V was cut by 10 bases and J by 2 bases, with 8 bases left in between. The CDR3 contains 11 residues. CDR3 nucleotides: TGTGCCACCTCACCCAACTATGGCTACACCTTC. Translated, it gives CATSPNYGYTF.